In this sample, the clone carrying this T cell receptor beta chain turned up once. Antigen unknown. This sample was included in a study of STAT3 mutations in large granular lymphocyte leukemia. Study-wide findings and caveats: In T-cell large granular lymphocyte leukemia, about half of patients showed multiple immunodominant subclonotypes.

Using immunoSEQ multiplex PCR, the repertoire was profiled, and TCRdb retains in-frame clones only, with some absent. The sample has about 10,000 clones; roughly 87% are singletons. Germline-derived CDR1 and CDR2 are KGHSH and LQKENI. Trimming removed 0 bases at V and 9 bases at J, with 13 bases between. The CDR3 contains 14 residues. Sequencing was done on a sample of peripheral blood mononuclear cells. The TCR comes from a man aged 55 to 70 with T-cell large granular lymphocyte leukemia. Some clones in this sample may be carry-over from other donors' samples. The J gene is TRBJ2-3, the V gene TRBV18; no clear D. The CDR3 DNA is TGTGCCAGCTCACCACCCCCGGCTAGGCAGACGCAGTATTTT. Encoded protein: CASSPPPARQTQYF.